The 20 T cell receptor beta chains below come from one sample, sequenced in a study of cytomegalovirus exposure and HLA in healthy donors. Libraries were prepared by immunoSEQ multiplex PCR; TCRdb keeps only in-frame clonotypes and omits some of them. The data hold some 80,000 clones, with about 96% observed a single time. The sample consisted of PBMCs. The source is a woman younger than 35 in good health and CMV-seronegative.

The chain combines TRBV6-6 with TRBJ1-2; 8 nucleotides match TRBD1. Trimming took 0 bases from V and 6 from J; bases not matched to a gene: 3. Looked up from germline, CDR1 is MNHNY and CDR2 is SVGAGI (reference sequence). This CDR3 is 14 amino acids long. CDR3 amino acids: CASSYSPDRDGYTF. The CDR3 bases are TGTGCCAGCAGTTACTCGCCGGACAGGGATGGCTACACCTTC.

The V call is TRBV27, the J call TRBJ2-7, with D perhaps matching TRBD1 (6 bases). CDR3 length equals 15 residues. Germline CDR1 MNHEY, CDR2 SMNVEV (reference sequence). Trimming stripped 8 bases from V and 2 bases from J, with 19 bases between. CDR3 sequence: CASQTTGTVPYEQYF. CDR3 nucleotides: TGTGCCAGCCAAACCACAGGGACCGTACCCTACGAGCAGTACTTC.

V is TRBV28 and J is TRBJ1-1; tentatively, D is TRBD1 (6 bases). Germline values: CDR1 MDHEN, CDR2 SYDVKM. Trimming cost V 6 bases and J 1 base, with 9 bases left between them. The CDR3 length is 13 residues. The CDR3 nucleotides are TGTGCCAGCAGCTGGACAGAGAACACTGAAGCTTTCTTT. It is translated as CASSWTENTEAFF.

This chain connects TRBV6-5 to TRBJ2-7; D is unresolved. The CDR3 is 14 residues long. The germline CDR1 and CDR2 sequences are MNHEY and SVGAGI. The ends were cut back, 2 bases at V and 0 bases at J, with 8 bases in the middle. CDR3: CASSYGQLSYEQYF. CDR3 sequence (DNA): TGTGCCAGCAGTTACGGGCAGCTCTCCTACGAGCAGTACTTC.

The chain carries TRBV25-1 and TRBJ2-5; TRBD2 is a possible D gene (6 bases). CDR1 is MGHDK, CDR2 SYGVNS, per germline. The CDR3 runs to 14 residues. V lost 4 bases and J lost 9, with 18 bases in between. The CDR3 loop is CASSGRIFGGAQYF. The DNA of the CDR3 is TGTGCCAGCAGTGGGCGGATTTTTGGAGGGGCCCAGTACTTC. The full variable domain, its missing parts supplied by reference TRBV25-1 and TRBJ2-5, is EADIYQTPRYLVIGTGKKITLECSQTMGHDKMYWYQQDPGMELHLIHYSYGVNSTEKGDLSSESTVSRIRTEHFPLTLESARPSHTSQYLCASSGRIFGGAQYFGPGTRLLVL.

The chain has TRBV2 and TRBJ2-1; D is possibly TRBD1 (5 bases). CDR3 length equals 14 residues. The germline V gene encodes CDR1 SNHLY and CDR2 FYNNEI. V gave up 2 bases and J gave up 3 bases, with 8 bases separating them. CDR3 amino acids: CASSERQGYNEQFF. CDR3 bases: TGTGCCAGCAGTGAAAGGCAGGGCTACAATGAGCAGTTCTTC.

For the CDR3, the DNA is TGCGCCAGCTCCATTATCCGACCCCGGGACAGGGGTAATTCACCCCTCCACTTT. As protein: CASSIIRPRDRGNSPLHF. The rearrangement joins TRBV5-1 to TRBJ1-6; TRBD1 matches 10 bases. In germline, CDR1 is SGHRS, CDR2 YFSETQ. The length of the CDR3 is 18 residues. V lost 7 bases to trimming and J lost 6 bases; unmatched junction nucleotides: 16.

The chain is built from TRBV5-1 and TRBJ1-2; D perhaps matches TRBD1 (6 bases). V gave up 3 bases and J gave up 3 bases, with 12 bases separating them. The CDR3 length is 14 residues. Germline lookup yields CDR1 SGHRS and CDR2 YFSETQ. Here the CDR3 DNA reads TGCGCCAGCAGCTCCGGGACATGGGACTATGGCTACACCTTC. It is translated as CASSSGTWDYGYTF.

This clone was seen just once. This sequence joins TRBV28 and TRBJ2-3, with 9 bases that match TRBD1. The CDR3 loop spans 17 amino acids. The germline CDR1 and CDR2 sequences are MDHEN and SYDVKM. J was trimmed by 6 bases and V by 3 bases; bases with no gene match: 13. CDR3 residues: CASSFSVTGGERDTQYF. In DNA form, the CDR3 reads TGTGCCAGCAGTTTCTCTGTAACAGGGGGCGAGAGGGATACGCAGTATTTT.

DNA of the CDR3: TGTGCCAGCAGCCCGCCCAGGTGGACAGGGGACCCCTCCTACGAGCAGTACTTC. Translated: CASSPPRWTGDPSYEQYF. The rearrangement links TRBV11-2 to TRBJ2-7; 9 bases are a match to TRBD1. Germline loops: CDR1 SGHAT, CDR2 FQNNGV. There are 18 residues in the CDR3. With V trimmed by 5 bases and J by 0 bases, 14 bases remained unmatched.

The chain combines TRBV27 with TRBJ2-1, with 7 bases identical to TRBD1. Germline lookup yields CDR1 MNHEY and CDR2 SMNVEV (reference sequence). There are 18 residues in the CDR3. Trimming took 5 bases from V and 0 from J; bases not matched to a gene: 13. The CDR3 protein is CASSILGGRPSSYNEQFF. The CDR3 DNA is TGTGCCAGCAGTATCCTAGGGGGCAGGCCGAGCTCCTACAATGAGCAGTTCTTC.

The genes are TRBV21-1 and TRBJ2-1; TRBD2 is the table's D call, not checked against the DNA. TRBV21-1 is a pseudogene locus. The CDR3 runs to 18 residues. The CDR3 here is CASSKAFLAGQSYNEQFF. CDR3 DNA: TGTGCCAGCAGCAAAGCGTTTTTGGCGGGCCAGTCCTACAATGAGCAGTTCTTC.

This clone was detected only once. V usage is TRBV5-6 and J usage is TRBJ1-3; D is ambiguous. Germline CDR1 is SGHDT and CDR2 is YYEEEE. Trimming removed 2 bases at V and 0 bases at J, with 18 bases between. The CDR3 runs to 18 residues. In DNA, the CDR3 is TGTGCCAGCAGCTTTTTTGCACGGGGATCTTCCTCTGGAAACACCATATATTTT. Its translation: CASSFFARGSSSGNTIYF.

This clone was observed once. The chain carries TRBV25-1 and TRBJ2-3; D not resolved. V lost 2 bases, J lost 4 bases, and 10 bases lay in between. The CDR3 has 14 amino acids. The germline gives CDR1 MGHDK, CDR2 SYGVNS. CDR3 amino acids: CASSELHIPDTQYF. CDR3 bases: TGTGCCAGCAGTGAACTCCACATCCCAGATACGCAGTATTTT.

The CDR3 nucleotides are TGTGCCAGCTCACCTGAGACAGTGATGAACACTGAAGCTTTCTTT. This encodes CASSPETVMNTEAFF. The rearrangement joins TRBV18 to TRBJ1-1; the D gene is possibly TRBD1 (5 bases). The CDR3 totals 15 residues. The V end lost 3 bases, the J end lost 0 bases, and 11 bases lay between the germline ends. Germline CDR1 KGHSH, CDR2 LQKENI. Together with reference TRBV18 and TRBJ1-1, the CDR3 gives the full variable domain: NAGVMQNPRHLVRRRGQEARLRCSPMKGHSHVYWYRQLPEEGLKFMVYLQKENIIDESGMPKERFSAEFPKEGPSILRIQQVVRGDSAAYFCASSPETVMNTEAFFGQGTRLTVV.

This chain joins TRBV2 and TRBJ2-7; D unresolved. CDR1 is SNHLY, CDR2 FYNNEI, per germline. V lost 1 base, J lost 3 bases, and 16 bases lay in between. The CDR3 sequence is 16 residues long. The CDR3 DNA follows: TGTGCCAGCAGTGAAGTTTCGTGGGTAGAGGACTACGAGCAGTACTTC. Amino acids: CASSEVSWVEDYEQYF.

This chain uses TRBV14 with TRBJ2-3; maybe TRBD1 (5 bases). The CDR3 has 14 amino acids. Trimming shortened V by 8 bases and J by 9 bases, and 21 bases separated the two germline ends. Germline V gene lookup returns CDR1 SGHDN and CDR2 FVKESK. This CDR3 is CASDKTPPQGTQYF. CDR3 DNA sequence: TGTGCCAGCGACAAGACTCCCCCCCAGGGAACGCAGTATTTT.

The chain links TRBV5-5 to TRBJ2-1; D is possibly TRBD2 (7 bases). The germline V and J ends were trimmed by 3 bases and 10 bases, with 20 bases remaining between them. This CDR3 comprises 15 residues. CDR1 is SGHKS, CDR2 YYEKEE, per germline (reference sequence). This chain's CDR3 is CASSWGPSGVKEQFF. The CDR3 bases are TGTGCCAGCAGCTGGGGGCCAAGCGGGGTTAAGGAGCAGTTCTTC. The full variable domain, with the rest looked up from reference TRBV5-5 and TRBJ2-1, is DAGVTQSPTHLIKTRGQQVTLRCSPISGHKSVSWYQQVLGQGPQFIFQYYEKEERGRGNFPDRFSARQFPNYSSELNVNALLLGDSALYLCASSWGPSGVKEQFFGPGTRLTVL.

This chain links TRBV9 with TRBJ2-1, with 10 bases aligning to TRBD2. CDR1 and CDR2 (germline): SGDLS, YYNGEE. V lost 3 bases, J lost 5 bases, and 11 bases stayed unmatched. This CDR3 contains 17 residues. The CDR3 here is CASSARGLAAKDNEQFF. Here the CDR3 DNA reads TGTGCCAGCAGCGCCCGTGGACTAGCGGCCAAGGACAATGAGCAGTTCTTC.

The V call is TRBV6-5, the J call TRBJ2-1; D possibly corresponds to TRBD2 (6 bases). This CDR3 comprises 11 residues. Trimming took off 5 bases at V and 13 bases at J, with 12 bases between the two ends. CDR1 is MNHEY and CDR2 is SVGAGI in the germline V gene. For the CDR3, the DNA is TGTGCCAGCAGTACGGGAGCAGGCCAGTTCTTC. It codes for CASSTGAGQFF.